Listed here are 17 T cell receptor beta chains from one sample, sequenced in a study of response to subunit inactivated influenza vaccine. A single record per CDR3 protein comes from TCRdb applying MiXCR to the RT-PCR reads. The repertoire has 500,000 or so distinct CDR3 sequences, about 15% of them found once; the top ten carry less than 4%. Sequenced material: CD4+ T cells sorted from PBMCs, taken less than 30 months after vaccination. The receptor source for this set is a man aged 50-75 years who received an inactivated influenza vaccine.

This clonotype was seen a few times. The chain is built from TRBV4-3 and TRBJ2-2; 7 bases line up with TRBD1. After removal of 6 bases from V and 5 bases from J, the junction contained 9 bases not matched to a gene. CDR1 and CDR2 (germline): LGHNA, YSLEER. The CDR3 is 15 amino acids. CDR3 sequence: CASRGTVGSTGELFF. In nucleotides, the CDR3 is TGCGCCAGCAGAGGGACAGTCGGGTCTACCGGGGAGCTGTTTTTT.

The chain carries TRBV7-2 and TRBJ2-3; D not resolved. CDR1 is SGHTA and CDR2 is FQGNSA in the germline V gene. The CDR3 extends over 15 amino acids. V lost 2 bases to trimming and J lost 6 bases, with 15 bases between them. The CDR3 sequence is CASSLSQLGGDTQYF. CDR3 nucleotides: TGTGCCAGCAGCTTATCCCAACTTGGCGGCGATACGCAGTATTTT.

In its sample, this clonotype was seen many times. The rearrangement joins TRBV7-8 to TRBJ2-1; 8 nucleotides line up with TRBD2. The germline V gene has CDR1 SGHVS and CDR2 FQNEAQ. The ends lost 4 bases at V and 5 bases at J; junction bases unmatched: 16. This CDR3 is built from 18 residues. As DNA, the CDR3 is TGTGCCAGCAGCTCCGGGAAGTTAGCGGGAAAGGTTGACAATGAGCAGTTCTTC. Amino acids: CASSSGKLAGKVDNEQFF.

The chain employs TRBV5-5 and TRBJ2-1, with D hard to call. Germline CDR1 is SGHKS and CDR2 is YYEKEE (reference sequence). The CDR3 spans 15 residues. V was clipped by 1 base and J by 0 bases, with 8 bases between them. CDR3: CASSLRFSSYNEQFF. The CDR3 coding sequence is TGTGCCAGCAGCTTGCGGTTTAGCTCCTACAATGAGCAGTTCTTC.

In its sample, this clonotype was seen a few times. The chain has TRBV20-1 and TRBJ1-3; tentatively, D is TRBD1 (5 bases). This CDR3 contains 13 residues. Germline lookup yields CDR1 DFQATT and CDR2 SNEGSKA (reference sequence). Deletions cut 4 bases from V and 3 bases from J, with 10 bases between. The CDR3 sequence: CSAIRDGGNTIYF. The CDR3 bases are TGCAGTGCTATCAGGGACGGTGGAAACACCATATATTTT.

J is TRBJ2-2 and V is TRBV12-3 or TRBV12-4; D perhaps matches TRBD2 (6 bases). Between the trimmed V and J ends, which lost 2 bases and 4 bases, there was a span of 17 bases. This CDR3 spans 17 amino acids. Here the CDR3 DNA reads TGTGCCAGCAGTTTATCTGGCCTTCCCGGGGGCACCGGGGAGCTGTTTTTT. Encoded protein: CASSLSGLPGGTGELFF.

The rearrangement links TRBV3-1 to TRBJ2-1, with 12 nucleotides matching TRBD2. V was clipped by 4 bases and J by 7 bases; unmatched bases: 5. This CDR3 contains 15 residues. The V gene's germline CDR1 is LGHDT and CDR2 YNNKEL (reference sequence). Here the CDR3 DNA reads TGTGCCAGCAGCCGTGGGACTAGCGGGCCTAATGAGCAGTTCTTC. Translating it yields CASSRGTSGPNEQFF.

The sample holds a few counts of this clonotype. The chain joins TRBV20-1 to TRBJ2-7; a weak D match, TRBD1 (5 bases). Trimming left V 3 bases short and J 0 bases short, with 15 bases between. The germline CDR1 and CDR2 sequences are DFQATT and SNEGSKA (reference sequence). This CDR3 is 15 amino acids long. CDR3 loop: CSARGQGDGSYEQYF. In DNA form, the CDR3 reads TGCAGTGCTAGGGGGCAAGGCGACGGCTCCTACGAGCAGTACTTC.

This clonotype showed up many times. The chain employs TRBV12-3 or TRBV12-4 and TRBJ1-5; a possible D gene is TRBD1 (5 bases). CDR3 length: 14 amino acids. With 5 bases removed from V and 0 bases from J, the gap between germline ends came to 8 bases. The CDR3, as DNA: TGTGCCAGCAGTCTAGGGACTAGCAATCAGCCCCAGCATTTT. It encodes CASSLGTSNQPQHF.

The chain's CDR3 is CSARPNRGGSTDTQYF. CDR3 in DNA: TGCAGTGCTAGACCCAACAGGGGGGGTTCCACAGATACGCAGTATTTT. J is TRBJ2-3 and V is TRBV20-1, with D tentatively TRBD1 (8 bases). CDR1 is DFQATT and CDR2 is SNEGSKA in the germline V gene (reference sequence). Trimming pared 2 bases from V and 2 bases from J, leaving 17 bases between. The CDR3 sequence is 16 residues long.

The V gene is TRBV4-2, the J gene TRBJ2-1; 12 bases line up with TRBD2. The V gene end was trimmed by 4 bases and the J gene end by 0 bases; junction bases not matched to a gene: 7. Germline lookup yields CDR1 LGHNA and CDR2 YNFKEQ. This CDR3 has 18 residues. The CDR3 DNA sequence: TGTGCCAGCAGCCGAGAACCTAGCGGGGGGGTCTCCTACAATGAGCAGTTCTTC. It translates to CASSREPSGGVSYNEQFF.

The sample holds a few counts of this clonotype. V usage is TRBV12-3 or TRBV12-4 and J usage is TRBJ2-7; maybe TRBD1 (7 bases). The CDR3 length is 13 residues. The V and J ends lost 3 bases and 6 bases respectively, with 12 bases between them. CDR3 nucleotide sequence: TGTGCCAGCAGTTTCGCCCAGGGGGGCGAGCAGTACTTC. Protein sequence: CASSFAQGGEQYF.

This chain joins TRBV18 and TRBJ2-7; 15 bases agree with TRBD2. The CDR3 totals 19 residues. Unmatched junction bases numbered 11, after V lost 5 bases and J lost 0 bases. Germline V gives CDR1 KGHSH, CDR2 LQKENI. Here the CDR3 DNA reads TGTGCCAGCTCAACCCAGTTTGGGACTAGCGGGGGGTCCTCCTACGAGCAGTACTTC. It is translated as CASSTQFGTSGGSSYEQYF.

The chain combines TRBV20-1 with TRBJ2-1; possibly TRBD1 for D (9 bases). Trimming removed 6 bases from V and 15 bases from J, with 27 bases in between. The CDR3 extends over 14 amino acids. Germline-derived CDR1 and CDR2 are DFQATT and SNEGSKA (reference sequence). The CDR3 protein is CSANRGQGGRPGFF. In nucleotides, the CDR3 is TGCAGTGCAAACAGGGGGCAGGGCGGGAGGCCCGGGTTCTTC.

This clonotype appeared a few times. The chain couples TRBV27 to TRBJ1-1; 7 bases line up with TRBD1. Germline assignment: CDR1 MNHEY and CDR2 SMNVEV (reference sequence). This CDR3 contains 15 residues. V lost 2 bases and J lost 3; bases outside the gene matches: 6. In DNA, the CDR3 is TGTGCCAGCAGTTTAAATCAGGGGGGATACACTGAAGCTTTCTTT. As protein: CASSLNQGGYTEAFF.

The chain uses TRBV29-1 and TRBJ1-4, with TRBD1 matching over 7 bases. Germline values: CDR1 SQVTM, CDR2 ANQGSEA. With V trimmed by 7 bases and J by 0 bases, 2 bases remained unmatched. The CDR3 runs 13 residues. CDR3 loop: CSAGQATNEKLFF. CDR3 in DNA: TGCAGCGCTGGACAGGCAACTAATGAAAAACTGTTTTTT.

This clonotype was seen a handful of times. The rearrangement uses TRBV6-1 and TRBJ2-7; 8 bases fit TRBD1. CDR3 size: 14 residues. Germline V lookup: CDR1 MNHNS, CDR2 SASEGT. The J segment lost 7 bases and the V segment lost 5 bases, leaving 10 bases of the junction unmatched. The CDR3 bases are TGTGCCAGCAGTCTTCCCGGGACAGGACGGGAGCAGTACTTC. Protein product: CASSLPGTGREQYF.